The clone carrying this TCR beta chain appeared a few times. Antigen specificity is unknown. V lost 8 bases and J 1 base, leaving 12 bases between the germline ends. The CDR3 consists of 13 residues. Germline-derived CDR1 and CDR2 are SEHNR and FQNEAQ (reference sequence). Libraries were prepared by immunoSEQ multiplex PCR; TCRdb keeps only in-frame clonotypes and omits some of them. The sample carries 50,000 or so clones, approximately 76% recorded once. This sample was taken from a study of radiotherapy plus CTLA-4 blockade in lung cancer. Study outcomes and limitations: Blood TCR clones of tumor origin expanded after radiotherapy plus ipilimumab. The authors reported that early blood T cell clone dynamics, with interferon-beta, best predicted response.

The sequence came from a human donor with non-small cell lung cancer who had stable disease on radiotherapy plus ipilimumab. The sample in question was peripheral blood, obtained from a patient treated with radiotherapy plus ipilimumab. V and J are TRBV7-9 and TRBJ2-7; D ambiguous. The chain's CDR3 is CASAQVFSYEQYF. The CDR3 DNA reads TGTGCCAGCGCCCAAGTTTTTTCCTACGAGCAGTACTTC.